This T cell receptor (beta chain) was captured by sequencing in a study of patients and donors after allogeneic stem cell transplantation. TCRdb analysed the RT-PCR reads with MiXCR anew, one entry per CDR3 protein. The sample includes about a million distinct CDR3 sequences, about a sixth seen only once; the top ten take 5% to 6.5%. This clonotype has more than one count but fewer than ten. Germline CDR1 is SGHAT and CDR2 is FQNNGV. CDR3 size: 18 residues. Trimming at V came to 5 bases and at J to 7 bases, leaving 15 bases not matched to a gene. Sequencing used blood, either unsorted or a sorted T cell fraction (not recorded which). The chain employs TRBV11-2 and TRBJ2-1, with TRBD2 matching over 12 bases. The clonotype originates from a human donor who was either an allogeneic HSCT recipient or a stem cell or donor lymphocyte infusion donor (not recorded which). It is not recorded whose cells these are; they may come from a transplant donor. CDR3 amino acids: CASSPVGLAGGPGNEQFF. CDR3 nucleotide sequence: TGTGCCAGCAGCCCCGTGGGGCTAGCGGGAGGGCCGGGTAATGAGCAGTTCTTC.